The 17 T cell receptor beta chains in this list originate from one sample, sequenced in a study of neurological immune-mediated disorders. TCRdb called the 5' RACE reads again in MiXCR, with one record for every CDR3 protein. Of about 27,000 distinct CDR3 sequences in the sample, 20% to 25% were seen once. Sample: PBMCs. Receptor source: an older woman in good health.

This clonotype was seen many times. The rearrangement joins TRBV27 to TRBJ1-6, with D possibly TRBD1 on 5 matching bases. Per germline, CDR1 MNHEY and CDR2 SMNVEV (reference sequence). Deletions cut 3 bases from V and 2 bases from J, with 11 bases between. The CDR3 extends over 16 amino acids. The CDR3: CASSLDGAAYNSPLHF. CDR3 bases: TGTGCCAGCAGTTTGGACGGGGCGGCCTATAATTCACCCCTCCACTTT.

The sample holds one count of this clonotype. The V and J genes are TRBV7-2 and TRBJ2-2; D gene uncertain. Germline values: CDR1 SGHTA, CDR2 FQGNSA. This CDR3 spans 13 amino acids. V lost 5 bases and J lost 4, with 8 bases in between. The CDR3 region is CASSPRITGELFF. The CDR3 region has the DNA TGTGCCAGCAGCCCCCGTATCACCGGGGAGCTGTTTTTT.

This clonotype was observed a single time. The rearrangement uses TRBV28 and TRBJ2-1; a possible D gene is TRBD2 (5 bases). From germline, CDR1 is MDHEN and CDR2 SYDVKM. V gave up 8 bases and J gave up 6 bases, with 23 bases separating them. The CDR3 totals 16 residues. The CDR3, as DNA: TGTGCCAGCGCACCCCAAACGGGAAGGGCCTCCAATGAGCAGTTCTTC. This gives the protein CASAPQTGRASNEQFF. The variable domain in full, completed from reference TRBV28 and TRBJ2-1, reads DVKVTQSSRYLVKRTGEKVFLECVQDMDHENMFWYRQDPGLGLRLIYFSYDVKMKEKGDIPEGYSVSREKKERFSLILESASTNQTSMYLCASAPQTGRASNEQFFGPGTRLTVL.

The chain employs TRBV6-2 or TRBV6-3 and TRBJ2-3; 7 nucleotides line up with TRBD1. Germline loops: CDR1 MNHEY, CDR2 SVGEGT. The CDR3 has 11 amino acids. Losses at the gene ends were 10 bases for V and 10 bases for J; bases not matched to a gene: 8. The CDR3 spells CAICDTGAQYF. The CDR3, as DNA: TGTGCCATCTGTGACACAGGGGCGCAGTATTTT.

At least ten counts were recorded for this clonotype. The J gene is TRBJ2-5, the V gene TRBV5-5, with TRBD1 matching over 8 bases. The CDR3 contains 14 residues. V lost 4 bases, J lost 5 bases, and 7 bases stayed unmatched. CDR1 SGHKS and CDR2 YYEKEE come from the germline V gene (reference sequence). In DNA form, the CDR3 reads TGTGCCAGCAGCCCAACTGACAGGGGCGAGACCCAGTACTTC. Amino acids: CASSPTDRGETQYF.

The sample holds one count of this clonotype. The V and J genes are TRBV7-2 and TRBJ2-7; D not certain. The length of the CDR3 is 14 residues. Germline lookup yields CDR1 SGHTA and CDR2 FQGNSA. With 7 bases removed from V and 0 bases from J, the gap between germline ends came to 13 bases. The CDR3 bases are TGTGCCAGCAAAGTGCTGGTGAGCTCCTACGAGCAGTACTTC. This gives the protein CASKVLVSSYEQYF.

This clonotype was observed at least ten times. This sequence joins TRBV5-6 and TRBJ2-1; 8 bases match TRBD1. CDR1 and CDR2 from the germline V gene are SGHDT and YYEEEE. V lost 2 bases, J lost 7 bases, and 11 bases stayed unmatched. The CDR3 length is 16 residues. The CDR3 is CASSFRTGSWWNEQFF. CDR3 DNA: TGTGCCAGCAGCTTCCGGACAGGGTCCTGGTGGAATGAGCAGTTCTTC.

The chain carries TRBV5-1 and TRBJ2-5; the D is unclear. Trimming left V 0 bases short and J 8 bases short, with 5 bases between. This CDR3 spans 11 amino acids. The germline V gene has CDR1 SGHRS and CDR2 YFSETQ. The CDR3 spells CASSLVDTQYF. CDR3 coding DNA: TGCGCCAGCAGCTTGGTGGATACCCAGTACTTC.

In this sample, this clonotype turned up many times. CDR3 loop: CASSSSIENTQYF. The DNA of the CDR3 is TGCGCCAGCAGCTCGTCGATAGAAAATACGCAGTATTTT. This rearrangement joins TRBV5-1 to TRBJ2-3; D ambiguous. Deletions cut 3 bases from V and 7 bases from J, with 12 bases between. CDR1 is SGHRS and CDR2 is YFSETQ in the germline V gene. This CDR3 comprises 13 residues.

This clonotype was seen many times. This chain links TRBV3-1 with TRBJ2-5; no clear D. V was shortened by 3 bases and J by 2 bases, with 7 bases between the two germline ends. There are 13 residues in the CDR3. Germline-derived CDR1 and CDR2 are LGHDT and YNNKEL (reference sequence). CDR3 residues: CASSQLVQETQYF. The CDR3 bases are TGTGCCAGCAGCCAGCTGGTGCAAGAGACCCAGTACTTC.

The sample holds many counts of this clonotype. This chain uses TRBV9 with TRBJ2-7; the D is unclear. The germline V gene encodes CDR1 SGDLS and CDR2 YYNGEE. The CDR3 is 14 residues long. The germline V and J ends were trimmed by 1 base and 4 bases, with 12 bases remaining between them. The CDR3: CASSVSKWSYEQYF. The CDR3 DNA reads TGTGCCAGCAGCGTATCGAAGTGGAGTTACGAGCAGTACTTC. The entire variable domain, with the rest obtained from reference TRBV9 and TRBJ2-7, is as follows: DSGVTQTPKHLITATGQRVTLRCSPRSGDLSVYWYQQSLDQGLQFLIQYYNGEERAKGNILERFSAQQFPDLHSELNLSSLELGDSALYFCASSVSKWSYEQYFGPGTRLTVT.

This clonotype was observed many times. The chain has TRBV20-1 and TRBJ2-1; unclear D gene. The CDR3 length is 13 residues. Per the germline V gene, CDR1 is DFQATT and CDR2 is SNEGSKA (reference sequence). With 3 bases removed from V and 5 bases from J, the gap between germline ends came to 11 bases. The CDR3 nucleotides read TGCAGTGCTAGGGGCCTCTTTGACAATGAGCAGTTCTTC. Its protein product is CSARGLFDNEQFF.

By share of the sample, this clonotype is large. J is TRBJ2-7 and V is TRBV7-9, with D perhaps matching TRBD1 or TRBD2 (5 bases each). Trimming took 6 bases from V and 2 from J, leaving 23 bases between them. The CDR3 is 17 residues long. Germline lookup yields CDR1 SEHNR and CDR2 FQNEAQ (reference sequence). CDR3 in DNA: TGTGCCAGCAGTTCCTCCCCCGGGACCTCCCGCACCTACGAGCAGTACTTC. Its protein product is CASSSSPGTSRTYEQYF.

Many counts were recorded for this clonotype. The chain employs TRBV7-2 and TRBJ2-3; D possibly corresponds to TRBD2 (6 bases). The CDR3 runs 14 residues. V shed 1 base and J shed 4 bases, with 9 bases lying between them. Germline V gene sequence: CDR1 SGHTA, CDR2 FQGNSA. CDR3 amino acids: CASSLDGGADTQYF. CDR3 DNA sequence: TGTGCCAGCAGCTTAGACGGGGGAGCAGATACGCAGTATTTT.

Remarks on this clonotype: No conserved phenylalanine or tryptophan ends this CDR3, so it is likely a read error. The gene calls are TRBV5-1 and TRBJ2-7, with 8 bases aligning to TRBD2. Germline V gene data show CDR1 as SGHRS and CDR2 as YFSETQ. This CDR3 has 15 amino acids. Trimming at V came to 4 bases and at J to 1 base, leaving 7 bases not matched to a gene. In DNA, the CDR3 is TGCGCCAGCAGCCGGGGGGGAACATTATCCTACGAGCAGTACTTA. This translates into CASSRGGTLSYEQYL.

Ten or more counts support this clonotype. The chain couples TRBV5-1 to TRBJ2-7, with D unclear. The V end was cut by 5 bases, the J end by 4 bases, with 10 bases between. This CDR3 comprises 12 residues. Germline V gene sequence: CDR1 SGHRS, CDR2 YFSETQ. The CDR3 DNA sequence: TGCGCCAGCAGTCCTGACCGGTACGAGCAGTACTTC. As protein: CASSPDRYEQYF.

At least ten counts were recorded for this clonotype. The V gene is TRBV29-1, the J gene TRBJ1-1; D gene ambiguous. The V gene's germline CDR1 is SQVTM and CDR2 ANQGSEA. CDR3 length: 13 amino acids. Between the trimmed V and J ends, which lost 4 bases and 0 bases, there was a span of 9 bases. CDR3 in DNA: TGCAGCGTTGCCACTCCCATGAACACTGAAGCTTTCTTT. It translates to CSVATPMNTEAFF.